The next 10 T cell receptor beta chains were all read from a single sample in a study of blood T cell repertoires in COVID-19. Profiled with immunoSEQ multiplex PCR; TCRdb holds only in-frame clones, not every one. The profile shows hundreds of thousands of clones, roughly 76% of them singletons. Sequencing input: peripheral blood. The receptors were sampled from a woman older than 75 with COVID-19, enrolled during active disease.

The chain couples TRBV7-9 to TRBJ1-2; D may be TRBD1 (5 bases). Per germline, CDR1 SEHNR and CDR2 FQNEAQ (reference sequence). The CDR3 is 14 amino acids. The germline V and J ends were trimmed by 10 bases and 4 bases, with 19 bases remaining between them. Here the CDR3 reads CATEGEGAVYGYTF. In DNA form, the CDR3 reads TGTGCCACCGAAGGGGAGGGAGCGGTCTATGGCTACACCTTC.

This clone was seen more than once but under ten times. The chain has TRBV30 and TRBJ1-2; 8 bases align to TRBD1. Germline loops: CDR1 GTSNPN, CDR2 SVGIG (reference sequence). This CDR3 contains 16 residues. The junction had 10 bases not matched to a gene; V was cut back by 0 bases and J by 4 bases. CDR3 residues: CAWSVKAGGAGYGYTF. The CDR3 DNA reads TGTGCCTGGAGTGTAAAGGCAGGGGGCGCCGGCTATGGCTACACCTTC.

The chain's CDR3 is CASSPSAGQGPYEQYF. CDR3 sequence (DNA): TGTGCCAGCAGCCCCAGCGCGGGACAGGGCCCCTACGAGCAGTACTTC. The genes are TRBV7-3 and TRBJ2-7; 9 bases line up with TRBD1. CDR1 is SGHTA and CDR2 is FQGTGA in the germline V gene. V shed 5 bases and J 2 bases; nucleotides not matched to a gene: 10. CDR3 length equals 16 residues.

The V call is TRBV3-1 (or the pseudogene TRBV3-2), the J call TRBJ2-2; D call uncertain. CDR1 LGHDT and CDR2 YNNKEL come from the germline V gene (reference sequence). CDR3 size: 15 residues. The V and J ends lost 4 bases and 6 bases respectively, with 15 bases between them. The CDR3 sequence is CASSPTTGGSGELFF. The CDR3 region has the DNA TGTGCCAGCAGCCCAACTACCGGTGGGTCCGGGGAGCTGTTTTTT.

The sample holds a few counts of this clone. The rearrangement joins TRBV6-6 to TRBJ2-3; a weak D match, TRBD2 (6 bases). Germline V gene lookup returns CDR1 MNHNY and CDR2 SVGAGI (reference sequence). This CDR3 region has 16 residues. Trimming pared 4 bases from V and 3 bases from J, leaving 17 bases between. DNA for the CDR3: TGTGCCAGCAGTTCCGGAGGGCAGGGAGGTACAGATACGCAGTATTTT. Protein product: CASSSGGQGGTDTQYF.

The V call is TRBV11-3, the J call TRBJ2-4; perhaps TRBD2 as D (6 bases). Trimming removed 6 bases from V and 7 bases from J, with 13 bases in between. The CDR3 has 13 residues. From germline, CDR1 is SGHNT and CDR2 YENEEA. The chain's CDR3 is CASSWGERNIQYF. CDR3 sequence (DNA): TGTGCCAGCAGTTGGGGGGAGAGGAACATTCAGTACTTC.

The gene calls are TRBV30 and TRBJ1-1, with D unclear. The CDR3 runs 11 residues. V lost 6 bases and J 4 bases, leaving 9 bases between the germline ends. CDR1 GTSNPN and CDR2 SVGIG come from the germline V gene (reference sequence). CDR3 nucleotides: TGTGCCTGTTTGTATTCCACTGAAGCTTTCTTT. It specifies CACLYSTEAFF.

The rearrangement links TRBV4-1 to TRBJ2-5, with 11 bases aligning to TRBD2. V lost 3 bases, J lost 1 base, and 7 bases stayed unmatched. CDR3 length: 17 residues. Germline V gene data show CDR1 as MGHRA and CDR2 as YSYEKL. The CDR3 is CASSQASGGIGQETQYF. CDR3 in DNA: TGCGCCAGCAGCCAGGCTAGCGGGGGGATCGGCCAAGAGACCCAGTACTTC.

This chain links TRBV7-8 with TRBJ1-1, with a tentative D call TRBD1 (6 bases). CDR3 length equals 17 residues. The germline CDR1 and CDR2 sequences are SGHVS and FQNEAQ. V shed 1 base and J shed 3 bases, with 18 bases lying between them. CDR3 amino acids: CASSLVRIGGWDTEAFF. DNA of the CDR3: TGTGCCAGCAGCTTAGTCCGTATTGGGGGCTGGGACACTGAAGCTTTCTTT. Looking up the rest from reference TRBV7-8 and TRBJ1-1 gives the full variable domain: GAGVSQSPRYKVAKRGQDVALRCDPISGHVSLFWYQQALGQGPEFLTYFQNEAQLDKSGLPSDRFFAERPEGSVSTLKIQRTQQEDSAVYLCASSLVRIGGWDTEAFFGQGTRLTVV.

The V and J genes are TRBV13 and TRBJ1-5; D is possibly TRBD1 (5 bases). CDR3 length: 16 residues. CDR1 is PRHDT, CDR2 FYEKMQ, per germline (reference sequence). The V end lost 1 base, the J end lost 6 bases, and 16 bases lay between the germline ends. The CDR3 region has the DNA TGTGCCAGCAGCTTAGAGGGGCCTGTCCTATCTCAGCCCCAGCATTTT. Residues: CASSLEGPVLSQPQHF.